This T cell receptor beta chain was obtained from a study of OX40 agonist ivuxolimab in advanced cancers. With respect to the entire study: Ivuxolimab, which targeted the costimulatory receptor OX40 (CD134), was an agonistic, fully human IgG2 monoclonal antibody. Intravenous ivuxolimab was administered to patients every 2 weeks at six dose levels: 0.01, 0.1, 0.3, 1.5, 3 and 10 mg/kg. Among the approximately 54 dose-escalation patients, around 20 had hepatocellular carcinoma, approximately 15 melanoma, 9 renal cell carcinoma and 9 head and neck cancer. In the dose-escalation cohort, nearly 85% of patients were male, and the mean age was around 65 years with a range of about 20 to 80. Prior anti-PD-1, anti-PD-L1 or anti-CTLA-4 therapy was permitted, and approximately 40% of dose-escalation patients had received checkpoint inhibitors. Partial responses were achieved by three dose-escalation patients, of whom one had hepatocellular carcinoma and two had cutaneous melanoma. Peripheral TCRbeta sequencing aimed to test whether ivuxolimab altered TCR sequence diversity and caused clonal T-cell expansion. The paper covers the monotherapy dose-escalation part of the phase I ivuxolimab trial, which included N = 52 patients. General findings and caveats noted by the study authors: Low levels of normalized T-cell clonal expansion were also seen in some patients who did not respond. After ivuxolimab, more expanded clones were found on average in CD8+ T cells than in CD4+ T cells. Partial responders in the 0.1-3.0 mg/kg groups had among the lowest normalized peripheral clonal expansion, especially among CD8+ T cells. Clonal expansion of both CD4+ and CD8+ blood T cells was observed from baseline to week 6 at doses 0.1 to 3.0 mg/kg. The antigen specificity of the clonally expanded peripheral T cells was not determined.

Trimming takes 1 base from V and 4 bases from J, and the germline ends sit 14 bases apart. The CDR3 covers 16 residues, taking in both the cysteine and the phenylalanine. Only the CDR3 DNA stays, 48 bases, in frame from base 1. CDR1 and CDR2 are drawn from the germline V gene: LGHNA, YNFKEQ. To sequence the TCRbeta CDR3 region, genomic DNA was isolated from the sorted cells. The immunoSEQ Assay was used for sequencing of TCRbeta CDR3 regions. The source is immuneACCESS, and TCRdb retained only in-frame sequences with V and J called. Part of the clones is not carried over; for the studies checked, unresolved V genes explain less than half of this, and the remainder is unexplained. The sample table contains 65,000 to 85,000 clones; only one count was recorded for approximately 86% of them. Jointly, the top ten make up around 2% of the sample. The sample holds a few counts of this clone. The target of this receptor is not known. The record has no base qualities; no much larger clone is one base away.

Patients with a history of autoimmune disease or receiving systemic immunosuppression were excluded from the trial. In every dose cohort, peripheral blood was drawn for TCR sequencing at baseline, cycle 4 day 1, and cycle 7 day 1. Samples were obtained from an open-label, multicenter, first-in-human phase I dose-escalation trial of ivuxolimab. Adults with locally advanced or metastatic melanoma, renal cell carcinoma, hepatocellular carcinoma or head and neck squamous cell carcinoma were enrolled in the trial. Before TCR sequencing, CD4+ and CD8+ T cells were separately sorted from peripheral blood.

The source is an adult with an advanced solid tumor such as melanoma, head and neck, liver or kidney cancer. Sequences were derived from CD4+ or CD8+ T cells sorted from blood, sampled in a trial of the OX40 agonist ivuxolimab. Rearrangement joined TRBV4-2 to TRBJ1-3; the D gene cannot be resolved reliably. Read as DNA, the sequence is TGTGCCAGCAGCCAAGGGTTTAGGGAACTGGGAAACACCATATATTTT. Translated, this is CASSQGFRELGNTIYF.